Shown below are 9 T cell receptor beta chains from a single sample sequenced in a study of blood T cell repertoires in COVID-19. Using immunoSEQ multiplex PCR, the repertoire was profiled, and TCRdb retains in-frame clones only, with some absent. The sample consists of about 210,000 clones, 80% to 85% of them appearing once. Sequencing used PBMCs or T cells enriched from blood (not recorded which). The origin of the receptors is a woman between 45 and 65 years old with acute COVID-19.

The chain combines TRBV29-1 with TRBJ1-2, with 9 bases lining up with TRBD1. Germline CDR1 reads SQVTM; CDR2 reads ANQGSEA. The CDR3 is 13 amino acids. V was clipped by 8 bases and J by 5 bases; unmatched bases: 9. This CDR3 reads CSIGTGTSYGYTF. DNA for the CDR3: TGCAGCATCGGGACAGGGACCTCTTATGGCTACACCTTC.

V is TRBV7-6 and J is TRBJ2-3; 8 bases align to TRBD1. The V segment lost 1 base and the J segment 1 base; nucleotides outside the gene matches: 10. The CDR3 runs to 18 residues. Germline-derived CDR1 and CDR2 are SGHVS and FNYEAQ. CDR3 nucleotides: TGTGCCAGCAGCTTAGGGTCGGGGACAGGAGGACGCACAGATACGCAGTATTTT. Its translation is CASSLGSGTGGRTDTQYF.

The chain recombines TRBV6-2 or TRBV6-3 with TRBJ2-5; the D gene is possibly TRBD1 (5 bases). CDR1 and CDR2 (germline): MNHEY, SVGEGT. There are 12 residues in the CDR3. Trimming took 6 bases from V and 5 from J, leaving 10 bases between them. In nucleotides, the CDR3 is TGTGCCAGCAGCCGGACATCGGAGACCCAGTACTTC. It codes for CASSRTSETQYF.

The rearrangement uses TRBV4-3 and TRBJ2-3; the match to TRBD1 covers 8 bases. The CDR3 contains 17 residues. V lost 0 bases, J lost 5 bases, and 10 bases stayed unmatched. CDR1 LGHNA and CDR2 YSLEER come from the germline V gene. The CDR3 nucleotides are TGCGCCAGCAGCCAAGATCCTCCAGGGGGCCTTGGAGATACGCAGTATTTT. It translates to CASSQDPPGGLGDTQYF.

This sequence joins TRBV3-1 (or the pseudogene TRBV3-2) and TRBJ1-2; D is perhaps TRBD1 (6 bases). The CDR3 consists of 15 residues. Germline CDR1 LGHDT, CDR2 YNNKEL (reference sequence). V gave up 0 bases and J gave up 3 bases, with 11 bases separating them. CDR3 amino acids: CASSQDVRTDYGYTF. CDR3 sequence (DNA): TGTGCCAGCAGCCAAGACGTCCGGACAGACTATGGCTACACCTTC.

V and J are TRBV19 and TRBJ2-5; D gene uncertain. From germline, CDR1 is LNHDA and CDR2 SQIVND (reference sequence). Between the trimmed V and J ends, which lost 3 bases and 1 base, there was a span of 9 bases. The CDR3 has 14 residues. DNA of the CDR3: TGTGCCAGTAGTATTGGTCTGAGCCAAGAGACCCAGTACTTC. This sequence encodes CASSIGLSQETQYF.

This chain connects TRBV28 to TRBJ2-2, with 11 bases lining up with TRBD2. The junction had 6 bases not matched to a gene; V was cut back by 10 bases and J by 2 bases. This CDR3 has 15 amino acids. Germline CDR1 and CDR2: MDHEN and SYDVKM. CDR3 in amino acids: CATQTSGANTGELFF. CDR3 nucleotide sequence: TGTGCCACCCAGACTAGCGGGGCCAACACCGGGGAGCTGTTTTTT.

The chain uses TRBV5-1 and TRBJ2-7; the match to TRBD1 covers 8 bases. The length of the CDR3 is 15 residues. The junction had 6 bases not matched to a gene; V was cut back by 4 bases and J by 0 bases. The germline CDR1 and CDR2 sequences are SGHRS and YFSETQ. The CDR3 loop is CASSPAGTGSYEQYF. In DNA, the CDR3 is TGCGCCAGCAGCCCAGCCGGGACAGGCTCCTACGAGCAGTACTTC.

V is TRBV7-2 and J is TRBJ1-2; TRBD1 agrees at 10 bases. The germline gives CDR1 SGHTA, CDR2 FQGNSA. The CDR3 contains 17 residues. Trimming removed 3 bases from V and 5 bases from J; junction bases left unmatched: 12. Here the CDR3 reads CASSFPETGGADYGYTF. The CDR3 nucleotides are TGTGCCAGCAGCTTCCCGGAGACAGGGGGCGCTGATTATGGCTACACCTTC.